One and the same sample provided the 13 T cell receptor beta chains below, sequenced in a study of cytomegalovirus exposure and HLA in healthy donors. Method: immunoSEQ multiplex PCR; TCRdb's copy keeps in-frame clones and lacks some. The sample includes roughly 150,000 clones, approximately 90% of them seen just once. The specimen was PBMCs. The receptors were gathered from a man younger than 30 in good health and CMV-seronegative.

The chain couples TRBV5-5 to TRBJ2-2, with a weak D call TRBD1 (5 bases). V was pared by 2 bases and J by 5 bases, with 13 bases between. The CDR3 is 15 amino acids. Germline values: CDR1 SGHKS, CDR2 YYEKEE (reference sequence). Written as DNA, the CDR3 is TGTGCCAGCAGCTTTTTACAGGAAGATACCGGGGAGCTGTTTTTT. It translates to CASSFLQEDTGELFF.

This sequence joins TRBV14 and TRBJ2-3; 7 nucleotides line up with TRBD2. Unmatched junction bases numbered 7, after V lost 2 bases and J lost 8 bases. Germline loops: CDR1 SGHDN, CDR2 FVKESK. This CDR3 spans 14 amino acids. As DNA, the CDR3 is TGTGCCAGCAGCCAATCGAGGTCGGGAGGTACGCAGTATTTT. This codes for CASSQSRSGGTQYF.

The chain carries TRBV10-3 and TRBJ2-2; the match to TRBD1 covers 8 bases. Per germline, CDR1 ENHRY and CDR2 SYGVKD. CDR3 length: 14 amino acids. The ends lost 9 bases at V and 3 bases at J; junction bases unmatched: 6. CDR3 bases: TGTGCCATTGGGACAGGAGGGGACACCGGGGAGCTGTTTTTT. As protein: CAIGTGGDTGELFF.

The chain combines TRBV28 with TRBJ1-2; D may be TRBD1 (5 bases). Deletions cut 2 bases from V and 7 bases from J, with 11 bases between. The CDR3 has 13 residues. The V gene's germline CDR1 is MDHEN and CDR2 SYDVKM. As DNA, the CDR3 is TGTGCCAGCAGTTTAGGGGGGGATCTTGGCTACACCTTC. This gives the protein CASSLGGDLGYTF.

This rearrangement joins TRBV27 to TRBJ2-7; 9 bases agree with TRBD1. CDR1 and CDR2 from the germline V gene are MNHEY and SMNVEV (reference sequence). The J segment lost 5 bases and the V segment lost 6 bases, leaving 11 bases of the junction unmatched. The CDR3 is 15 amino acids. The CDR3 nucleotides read TGTGCCAGCAGACGCTCCGGGACAGGGATGAACGAGCAGTACTTC. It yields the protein CASRRSGTGMNEQYF.

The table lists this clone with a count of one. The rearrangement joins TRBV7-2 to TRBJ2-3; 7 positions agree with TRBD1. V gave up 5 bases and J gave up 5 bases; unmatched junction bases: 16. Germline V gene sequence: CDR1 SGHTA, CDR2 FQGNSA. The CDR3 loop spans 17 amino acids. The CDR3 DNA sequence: TGTGCCAGCAGCCTAAGCGGAGGCAGGGGGTCAATAGATACGCAGTATTTT. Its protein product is CASSLSGGRGSIDTQYF.

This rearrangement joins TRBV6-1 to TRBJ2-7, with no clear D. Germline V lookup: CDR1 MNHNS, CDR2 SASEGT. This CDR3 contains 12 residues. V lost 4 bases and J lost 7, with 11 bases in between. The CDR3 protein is CASSVSSKEQYV. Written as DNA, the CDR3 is TGTGCCAGCAGTGTTAGCAGTAAAGAGCAGTACGTC.

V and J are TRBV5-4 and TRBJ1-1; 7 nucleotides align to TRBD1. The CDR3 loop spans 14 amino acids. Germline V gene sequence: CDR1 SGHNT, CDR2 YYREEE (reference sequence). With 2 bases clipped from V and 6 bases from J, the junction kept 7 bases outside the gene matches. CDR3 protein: CASSLQGWEAEAFF. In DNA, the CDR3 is TGTGCCAGCAGCTTACAGGGGTGGGAGGCTGAAGCTTTCTTT.

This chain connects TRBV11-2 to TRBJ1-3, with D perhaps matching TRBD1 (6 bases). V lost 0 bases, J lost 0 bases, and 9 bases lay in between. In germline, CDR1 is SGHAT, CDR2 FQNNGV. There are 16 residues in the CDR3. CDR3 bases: TGTGCCAGCAGCTTAGATGCGACAGGCTCTGGAAACACCATATATTTT. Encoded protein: CASSLDATGSGNTIYF. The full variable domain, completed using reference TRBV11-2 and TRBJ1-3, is EAGVAQSPRYKIIEKRQSVAFWCNPISGHATLYWYQQILGQGPKLLIQFQNNGVVDDSQLPKDRFSAERLKGVDSTLKIQPAKLEDSAVYLCASSLDATGSGNTIYFGEGSWLTVV.

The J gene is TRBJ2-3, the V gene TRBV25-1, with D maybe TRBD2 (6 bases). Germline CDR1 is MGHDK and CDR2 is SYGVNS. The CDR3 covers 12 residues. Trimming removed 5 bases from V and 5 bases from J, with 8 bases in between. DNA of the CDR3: TGTGCCAGCAGTCCGCGGGGAGATACGCAGTATTTT. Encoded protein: CASSPRGDTQYF.

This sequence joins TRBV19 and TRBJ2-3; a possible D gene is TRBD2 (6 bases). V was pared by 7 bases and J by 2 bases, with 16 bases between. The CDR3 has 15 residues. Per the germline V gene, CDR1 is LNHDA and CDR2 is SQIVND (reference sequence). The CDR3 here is CASKVSAGYTDTQYF. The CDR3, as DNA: TGTGCCAGTAAAGTTTCGGCGGGATACACAGATACGCAGTATTTT.

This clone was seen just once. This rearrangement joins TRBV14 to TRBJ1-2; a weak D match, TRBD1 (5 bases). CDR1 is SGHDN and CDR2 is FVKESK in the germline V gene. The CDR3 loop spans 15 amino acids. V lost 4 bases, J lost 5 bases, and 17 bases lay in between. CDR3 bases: TGTGCCAGCAGCCGTGGACAAGGGGCAGGATATGGCTACACCTTC. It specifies CASSRGQGAGYGYTF.

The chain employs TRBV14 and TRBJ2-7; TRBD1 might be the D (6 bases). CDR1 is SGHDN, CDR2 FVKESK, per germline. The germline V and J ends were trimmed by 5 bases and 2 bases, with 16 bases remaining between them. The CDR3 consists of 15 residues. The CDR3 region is CASSGRDTVTYEQYF. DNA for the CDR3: TGTGCCAGCAGCGGCCGGGACACAGTTACCTACGAGCAGTACTTC.